The rows below give T cell receptor beta chains drawn from one sample of a study of CD4 T cells in relation to SARS-CoV-2 and coronaviruses. Their recognized antigens are unknown. The assay was immunoSEQ multiplex PCR, and TCRdb's table has in-frame clones only and misses some. This table holds about 24,000 clones, more than 60% found once. Sequencing used CD4+ T cells from PBMCs, cultured in vitro. The receptor set was obtained from a human donor in good health. Each CDR3 is given with its conserved first and last residue. The order of the fields is V gene, J gene, clone size, CDR3 protein. Some rows mark clone size as missing; the rest say once, few, many or name a class of expanded clone.

TRBV11-2	TRBJ2-7	NA	CASSLVYEQYF
TRBV7-9	TRBJ1-4	once	CASSPQGLSNEKLFF
TRBV19	TRBJ2-5	NA	CASSSRLAGGKETQYF
TRBV2	TRBJ2-2	NA	CASSDPDRGRDTGELFF
TRBV7-3	TRBJ2-1	once	CASSSSGTGHYNEQFF
TRBV9	TRBJ1-1	once	CASSVVQYDTEAFF
TRBV27	TRBJ1-4	NA	CASSPRNEKLFF
TRBV5-1	TRBJ2-1	NA	CASSFTSGFYNEQFF
TRBV7-3	TRBJ2-3	once	CASSERAGGAADTQYF
TRBV19	TRBJ1-1	NA	CASSIAYRNTEAFF
TRBV7-3	TRBJ2-5	NA	CASSTIAGGAETQYF
TRBV5-1	TRBJ2-2	few	CASSRRGTGDTGELFF
TRBV3-1/TRBV3-2	TRBJ1-1	NA	CASSQEGARNTEAFF
TRBV14	TRBJ2-7	NA	CASSHSWHTGPNSYEQYF
TRBV6-1	TRBJ2-2	NA	CASSEAPETGELFF
TRBV6-5	TRBJ1-2	once	CASSYTIGTDYGYTF